This T cell receptor (beta chain) was recovered during a study of Ad26.COV2.S vaccination and SARS-CoV-2 variants. Study-level information: The COV1001 Ad26.COV2.S trial arm included the donor. Once, or twice with 56 days between doses, Ad26.COV2.S was given intramuscularly.

The treatment is: roughly 19 received Ad26.COV2.S at low or high dose, single or two shots; roughly five received placebo; per-sample allocation not given. The investigators took samples on day 63 after the first vaccine or placebo injection. V lost 5 bases and J lost 4, with 14 bases in between. The CDR3 covers 13 residues. Germline lookup yields CDR1 GTSNPN and CDR2 SVGIG (reference sequence). The method was immunoSEQ multiplex PCR; TCRdb's version includes in-frame clones alone and lacks a portion of them. Here the sample spans some 340,000 clones, about 86% being singletons. This clonotype originated in a person aged 18 to 65 who received the Ad26.COV2.S COVID-19 vaccine or a placebo. The chain uses TRBV30 and TRBJ1-1; D perhaps matches TRBD1 (5 bases). Sequences were derived from peripheral blood, sampled in a trial of Ad26.COV2.S vaccine versus placebo. CDR3 sequence: CAWEDSRGTEAFF. In nucleotides, the CDR3 is TGTGCCTGGGAAGACTCTAGGGGCACTGAAGCTTTCTTT.